This T cell receptor beta chain was found in a study of T cells after posttransplantation cyclophosphamide. The naive gate required viable CD3+CD4+ or CD3+CD8+ cells with CCR7+CD45RA+CD45RO-CD95-CD27+CD28+ phenotype. V was pared by 5 bases and J by 7 bases, with 12 bases between. CDR3 size: 13 residues. Per germline, CDR1 GTSNPN and CDR2 SVGIG (reference sequence). Here immunoSEQ multiplex PCR was the method, and the copy in TCRdb shows in-frame clones only, minus some. The profile covers more than 30,000 clones, with about nine tenths appearing a single time and around 0.26% taken by the ten largest.

Input material: naive CD4+ T cells sorted from PBMCs. The clonotype comes from a woman between 55 and 75 years old in good health, CMV-negative, and a related stem cell transplant donor. This rearrangement joins TRBV30 to TRBJ1-6; D might be TRBD1 (6 bases). CDR3 nucleotides: TGTGCCTGGGAACTCACAGGGAATTCACCCCTCCACTTT. This translates into CAWELTGNSPLHF.